The rows below give T cell receptor beta chains drawn from one sample of a study of blood T cell repertoires in COVID-19. The protocol was immunoSEQ multiplex PCR, while the TCRdb copy is restricted to in-frame clones and leaves out a portion. The top ten clones hold about 6.3% of a sample with roughly 190,000 clones, approximately 80% of them seen once. Sequencing was performed on peripheral blood. Source of these receptors: a man in his 60s with acute or convalescent COVID-19. Each CDR3 is given without its conserved first and last residue. The order of the fields is V gene, CDR3 protein.

TRBV28	ASSFETTNTGELF
TRBV30	AWSRGTGNQPQH
TRBV9	ASSVRTSGGWETQY
TRBV4-2	ASSQAGGSGEKLF
TRBV9	ASSAPGGREAEAF
TRBV30	AWSRGGHSGELF
TRBV6-5	ASRPGVVFEKLF
TRBV27	ASSLRGAYGYT
TRBV7-3	ASSQGAQETQY
TRBV11-2	ASSVRDNNSPLH
TRBV14	ASSQAGNTEAF
TRBV24-1	ATSDPSGGAKDEQF
TRBV19	ASTPGGWTEAF
TRBV5-1	ASSRGQGVLNTEAF
TRBV27	ASRKSGISLVVDQPQH
TRBV5-1	ASSLAGGAGNTIY
TRBV10-3	AIGDRVNEKLF
TRBV12-3/TRBV12-4	ASSSDSITEAF
TRBV2	ASKGGVSYEQY
TRBV19	ASSKSGRVVEQY
TRBV7-9	ASSPHEQSYGYT
TRBV7-3	ASSSAGFTDTQY
TRBV5-1	ASSFRDYGGGEQF
TRBV5-6	ASSCRTSGSCLVGEQF
TRBV15	ATRTSEWTSVNNEQF
TRBV6-2/TRBV6-3	ASSSLTGANVLT
TRBV12-5	ASGLAIRGFYNEQF
TRBV24-1	ATSGQGAMGNTEAF
TRBV19	ASSIVPPTSGRYNEQF
TRBV6-5	ATKTYYGYT
TRBV3-1/TRBV3-2	ASRRTGWPLH
TRBV19	ASSTLPSAGEADTQY
TRBV19	ASSPGGRVTDTQY
TRBV18	ASSPGTSGIADTQY
TRBV5-4	ASSSSGAGLSYT
TRBV7-9	ASTSTGNGEKLF
TRBV28	ASSLAQTGLNQPQH
TRBV2	ASTGRQPNTEAF
TRBV29-1	SVGGGGASTEAF
TRBV6-2/TRBV6-3	ASSGPASSYNEQF
TRBV18	ASSPLQARTDTQY
TRBV27	ASSHRTVRGETQY
TRBV2	ASVGRNYEQY
TRBV5-4	ASSLDRGVMTPLH
TRBV5-1	ASSPPGLAGSSEQY
TRBV11-2	ASSRGQGHWDSPLH
TRBV6-4	ASSATGKVAEAF
TRBV9	ASSAGYNTGELF
TRBV2	ASSEGRGFVKDYGYT
TRBV19	ASSVYWRNTDTQY
TRBV6-1	ASSSGTASNQPQH
TRBV3-1/TRBV3-2	ASSRQSGLAGNEQF
TRBV28	ASSSRGVGAGAF